This T cell receptor beta chain is drawn from a study of T cell changes during pregnancy in multiple sclerosis. Libraries were prepared by immunoSEQ multiplex PCR; TCRdb keeps only in-frame clonotypes and omits some of them. The table lists approximately 89,000 clones, around 94% of them singletons. Germline V lookup: CDR1 KGHSH, CDR2 LQKENI. CDR3 length: 12 amino acids. The V end lost 4 bases, the J end lost 4 bases, and 7 bases lay between the germline ends. Sequencing was performed on peripheral blood, taken in the third trimester of pregnancy. The rearrangement links TRBV18 to TRBJ1-1; possibly TRBD1 for D (5 bases). The source of this sequence is a female donor with multiple sclerosis, enrolled in a pregnancy study. In DNA form, the CDR3 reads TGTGCCAGCTCACTGCAGGGCACTGAAGCTTTCTTT. This encodes CASSLQGTEAFF.